The source of this TCR beta chain is a study of siplizumab effects on memory and regulatory T cells. The method was immunoSEQ multiplex PCR; TCRdb's version includes in-frame clones alone and lacks a portion of them. The sample has over 90,000 clones, approximately 90% seen once. This clone was counted a single time. CDR1 and CDR2 (germline): MNHEY, SVGAGI. Germline trimming cut 6 bases from V and 4 bases from J; bases unmatched to any gene: 5. This CDR3 is built from 14 residues. The chain is built from TRBV6-5 and TRBJ2-1; TRBD1 aligns across 8 bases. The material sequenced was CD4+ T cells sorted from blood. The TCR was taken from a human donor in good health. This chain's CDR3 is CASSPGQVYNEQFF. The CDR3, as DNA: TGTGCCAGCAGCCCGGGACAGGTTTACAATGAGCAGTTCTTC.